This TCR beta chain originates from a study of glioma-infiltrating T cells. On this clonotype itself: A junction boundary mismatches the germline segment, possibly from a read error.

TCR alpha and beta CDR3 regions were amplified from RNA using iRepertoire nested multiplex PCR. TCRdb re-called the multiplex PCR reads with MiXCR, one entry per CDR3 protein. The table shows under 200,000 distinct CDR3 sequences, with more than 35% occurring only once. Germline V gene lookup returns CDR1 MNHEY and CDR2 SVGAGI. This CDR3 is 13 amino acids long. Material for sequencing was glioma tissue, nonneoplastic brain tissue, or PBMCs (not recorded which). The origin of this receptor is a human donor with low-grade glioma or glioblastoma, undergoing nonglioma brain surgery, or in good health (not recorded which). The chain recombines TRBV6-5 with TRBJ2-2; TRBD1 might be the D (6 bases). In DNA form, the CDR3 reads TGTGCCAGGGAGTACAGGGCCACCGGGAAGCTGTTTTTT. Translation: CAREYRATGKLFF.